This T cell receptor beta chain was captured by sequencing in a study of OX40 agonist ivuxolimab in advanced cancers. Data came from immunoSEQ multiplex PCR; TCRdb stores just in-frame clones and leaves some out. The data show tens of thousands of clones, with 65% to 85% seen just once and 21% held by the top ten. CDR3 length equals 13 residues. V shed 8 bases and J 7 bases; nucleotides not matched to a gene: 6. Germline lookup yields CDR1 MNHNY and CDR2 SVGAGI (reference sequence). This receptor was obtained from an adult with an advanced solid tumor such as melanoma, head and neck, liver or kidney cancer. The sample here was CD4+ or CD8+ T cells sorted from blood, taken in a trial of the OX40 agonist ivuxolimab. The chain links TRBV6-6 to TRBJ2-7; 12 bases align to TRBD1. In DNA, the CDR3 is TGTGCCAGCTCCGGGACAGGGGGCGGGGAGCAGTACTTC. It codes for CASSGTGGGEQYF.